This entry lists 26 T cell receptor beta chains sequenced from one sample in a study of cytomegalovirus exposure and HLA in healthy donors. Produced via immunoSEQ multiplex PCR; TCRdb's table is partial and in-frame only. The sample includes fewer than 400,000 clones, over 75% of them seen just once. What was sequenced was PBMCs. The receptors derive from a young man in good health and CMV-seronegative.

The CDR3 is CASSVGDSPHEQFF. CDR3 DNA: TGTGCCAGCAGCGTAGGGGACAGCCCCCATGAGCAGTTCTTC. V gene TRBV9 combines with J gene TRBJ2-1, with 7 bases matching TRBD1. Germline V gives CDR1 SGDLS, CDR2 YYNGEE. The CDR3 sequence is 14 residues long. J gave up 8 bases and V 0 bases, and 5 bases lay outside the gene matches.

The chain employs TRBV19 and TRBJ1-5; 7 bases are a match to TRBD1. CDR1 and CDR2 (germline): LNHDA, SQIVND (reference sequence). CDR3 size: 14 residues. Germline trimming cut 7 bases from V and 5 bases from J; bases unmatched to any gene: 8. The CDR3: CASMGRDSHQPQHF. DNA for the CDR3: TGTGCCAGTATGGGACGGGACAGTCATCAGCCCCAGCATTTT.

The rearrangement uses TRBV2 and TRBJ2-7; TRBD1 aligns across 7 bases. The V segment lost 6 bases and the J segment 5 bases; nucleotides outside the gene matches: 16. CDR3 length: 16 amino acids. Germline lookup yields CDR1 SNHLY and CDR2 FYNNEI. The CDR3 DNA is TGTGCCAGCAGGTTTCCCGGGACAGAGGACATGAACGAGCAGTACTTC. Translation gives CASRFPGTEDMNEQYF.

This chain links TRBV5-4 with TRBJ2-7; unclear D gene. Trimming removed 3 bases at V and 5 bases at J, with 12 bases between. This CDR3 spans 13 amino acids. Germline V CDR1 and CDR2: SGHNT, YYREEE (reference sequence). This CDR3 reads CASSSVTRNEQYF. DNA for the CDR3: TGTGCCAGCAGCTCGGTGACTCGCAACGAGCAGTACTTC.

The chain has TRBV7-8 and TRBJ2-2, with a weak D call TRBD1 (5 bases). CDR1 is SGHVS, CDR2 FQNEAQ, per germline. The CDR3 length is 14 residues. The V gene lost 4 bases and the J gene lost 5 bases, with 11 bases spanning the gap. The DNA of the CDR3 is TGTGCCAGCAGCTCTTTGGACATGACCGGGGAGCTGTTTTTT. Translated: CASSSLDMTGELFF.

CDR3 nucleotides: TGTGCCAGCTCACTAGGAGGGGCCCGCAATCAGCCCCAGCATTTT. Its translation: CASSLGGARNQPQHF. The chain recombines TRBV18 with TRBJ1-5; a weak D match, TRBD1 (5 bases). The V and J ends lost 4 bases and 2 bases respectively, with 12 bases between them. CDR3 length: 15 residues. The germline gives CDR1 KGHSH, CDR2 LQKENI.

A note on this clone: Other DNA sequences within the sample encode an identical CDR3. The V and J genes are TRBV20-1 and TRBJ2-7; D is perhaps TRBD1 (5 bases). V gave up 3 bases and J gave up 2 bases, with 5 bases separating them. There are 11 residues in the CDR3. The germline V gene encodes CDR1 DFQATT and CDR2 SNEGSKA (reference sequence). CDR3 bases: TGCAGTGCTAGGACAGCCTACGAGCAGTACTTC. Its translation is CSARTAYEQYF.

The chain couples TRBV5-4 to TRBJ2-5, with D hard to call. There are 13 residues in the CDR3. Looked up from germline, CDR1 is SGHNT and CDR2 is YYREEE (reference sequence). Trimming cost V 3 bases and J 0 bases, with 6 bases left between them. The CDR3 here is CASSYSNQETQYF. DNA for the CDR3: TGTGCCAGCAGCTATTCCAACCAAGAGACCCAGTACTTC.

This chain uses TRBV6-5 with TRBJ2-1; 9 nucleotides align to TRBD1. CDR3 size: 16 residues. Germline CDR1 and CDR2: MNHEY and SVGAGI. The V segment lost 2 bases and the J segment 8 bases; nucleotides outside the gene matches: 10. CDR3 loop: CASSYEGTGSSDEQFF. The DNA for the CDR3 is TGTGCCAGCAGTTACGAGGGGACAGGGTCTTCCGATGAGCAGTTCTTC.

This chain links TRBV29-1 with TRBJ2-7; 8 bases fit TRBD2. With V trimmed by 1 base and J by 7 bases, 6 bases remained unmatched. The CDR3 spans 13 residues. CDR1 is SQVTM, CDR2 ANQGSEA, per germline. The CDR3 DNA reads as TGCAGCGTTGAAGTTGGACGGGGGGGTGAGCAGTACTTC. This codes for CSVEVGRGGEQYF.

The rearrangement links TRBV6-5 to TRBJ2-4, with 8 bases aligning to TRBD1. The germline CDR1 and CDR2 sequences are MNHEY and SVGAGI. J lost 6 bases, V lost 4 bases, and 5 bases had no gene match. The CDR3 length is 14 residues. The CDR3 is CASSFSTGGNIQYF. The CDR3 nucleotides read TGTGCCAGCAGTTTCTCAACAGGGGGAAACATTCAGTACTTC.

CDR3 nucleotides: TGTGCCAGCAGCTCTCGGACTAGCGGGGACTCCTACGAGCAGTACTTC. Protein product: CASSSRTSGDSYEQYF. The chain combines TRBV7-9 with TRBJ2-7, with 12 bases matching TRBD2. The CDR3 sequence is 16 residues long. Germline loops: CDR1 SEHNR, CDR2 FQNEAQ (reference sequence). V lost 4 bases, J lost 0 bases, and 4 bases stayed unmatched. The variable domain in full, with the rest retrieved from reference TRBV7-9 and TRBJ2-7, is DTGVSQNPRHKITKRGQNVTFRCDPISEHNRLYWYRQTLGQGPEFLTYFQNEAQLEKSRLLSDRFSAERPKGSFSTLEIQRTEQGDSAMYLCASSSRTSGDSYEQYFGPGTRLTVT.

The chain employs TRBV5-1 and TRBJ2-7; D gene uncertain. Trimming cost V 1 base and J 7 bases, with 12 bases left between them. This CDR3 contains 13 residues. Germline V gene data show CDR1 as SGHRS and CDR2 as YFSETQ. The CDR3 here is CASSLPTLREQYF. The CDR3 DNA reads as TGCGCCAGCAGCTTGCCCACCCTCAGGGAGCAGTACTTC.

The chain combines TRBV15 with TRBJ2-7; 10 bases are a match to TRBD2. The CDR3 runs to 16 residues. The germline CDR1 and CDR2 sequences are LNHNV and YYDKDF (reference sequence). Unmatched junction bases numbered 5, after V lost 0 bases and J lost 3 bases. The CDR3 sequence: CATSRDPSGGYYEQYF. The CDR3 DNA is TGTGCCACCAGCAGAGATCCTAGCGGGGGATACTACGAGCAGTACTTC.

V gene TRBV6-5 combines with J gene TRBJ2-1, with TRBD2 as a possible D gene (5 bases). The V end lost 2 bases, the J end lost 6 bases, and 11 bases lay between the germline ends. Germline V CDR1 and CDR2: MNHEY, SVGAGI. This CDR3 contains 14 residues. The CDR3 DNA is TGTGCCAGCAGTTACACCGGGATGGGCAATGAGCAGTTCTTC. As protein: CASSYTGMGNEQFF.

The J gene is TRBJ1-5, the V gene TRBV4-1; D possibly corresponds to TRBD1 (6 bases). V was clipped by 4 bases and J by 9 bases, with 16 bases between them. Germline CDR1 reads MGHRA; CDR2 reads YSYEKL. This CDR3 spans 14 amino acids. The CDR3 bases are TGCGCCAGCAGCCCCGGGGGGCTCGGGCGGCCCCAGCATTTT. As protein: CASSPGGLGRPQHF.

The chain is built from TRBV6-5 and TRBJ2-7; the D gene is possibly TRBD2 (5 bases). Trimming shortened V by 2 bases and J by 6 bases, and 8 bases separated the two germline ends. The CDR3 contains 12 residues. CDR1 is MNHEY and CDR2 is SVGAGI in the germline V gene. The CDR3 DNA follows: TGTGCCAGCAGTTACCGGGGAACCGAGCAGTACTTC. Amino acids: CASSYRGTEQYF.

This chain joins TRBV6-4 and TRBJ1-2; perhaps TRBD1 as D (6 bases). CDR3 length: 15 amino acids. The V end lost 5 bases, the J end lost 2 bases, and 15 bases lay between the germline ends. Germline-derived CDR1 and CDR2 are MRHNA and SNTAGT. In nucleotides, the CDR3 is TGTGCCAGCAGTAAATCGACAGGTTCAAACTATGGCTACACCTTC. It translates to CASSKSTGSNYGYTF.

The chain joins TRBV4-3 to TRBJ2-7, with TRBD2 as a possible D gene (6 bases). The CDR3 totals 15 residues. V was shortened by 1 base and J by 3 bases, with 13 bases between the two germline ends. Looked up from germline, CDR1 is LGHNA and CDR2 is YSLEER. Here the CDR3 reads CASSQAGGGIYEQYF. Here the CDR3 DNA reads TGCGCCAGCAGCCAAGCGGGTGGGGGGATCTACGAGCAGTACTTC.

This clone was recorded a few times. J is TRBJ2-7 and V is TRBV10-2; D may be TRBD1 (6 bases). The CDR3 is made up of 13 amino acids. In germline, CDR1 is WSHSY, CDR2 SAAADI. Trimming left V 7 bases short and J 6 bases short, with 16 bases between. CDR3 in DNA: TGCGCCAGCAACGATAACAGGGCTGGCGAGCAGTACTTC. Translating it yields CASNDNRAGEQYF.

This clone was observed a few times. This chain connects TRBV19 to TRBJ1-2; possible D gene TRBD1, 6 bases. This CDR3 is built from 14 residues. CDR1 is LNHDA and CDR2 is SQIVND in the germline V gene (reference sequence). V lost 2 bases and J 8 bases, leaving 15 bases between the germline ends. The CDR3 loop is CASSINDRIGGYTF. CDR3 DNA: TGTGCCAGTAGTATAAATGACAGGATAGGAGGCTACACCTTC.

This clone was detected only once. V usage is TRBV15 and J usage is TRBJ1-2; 7 nucleotides line up with TRBD1. This CDR3 contains 14 residues. Germline V gene lookup returns CDR1 LNHNV and CDR2 YYDKDF (reference sequence). After removal of 3 bases from V and 4 bases from J, the junction contained 5 bases not matched to a gene. CDR3 protein: CATSRGTDSYGYTF. The CDR3 DNA sequence: TGTGCCACCAGCAGGGGGACAGATTCCTATGGCTACACCTTC.

The chain is built from TRBV5-6 and TRBJ1-5, with D unresolved. Germline V gene sequence: CDR1 SGHDT, CDR2 YYEEEE. CDR3 length: 12 residues. The ends were cut back, 0 bases at V and 11 bases at J, with 9 bases in the middle. CDR3 protein: CASSLGYGAQHF. In DNA, the CDR3 is TGTGCCAGCAGCTTGGGATACGGGGCCCAGCATTTT. The variable domain in full, with the rest retrieved from reference TRBV5-6 and TRBJ1-5, is DAGVTQSPTHLIKTRGQQVTLRCSPKSGHDTVSWYQQALGQGPQFIFQYYEEEERQRGNFPDRFSGHQFPNYSSELNVNALLLGDSALYLCASSLGYGAQHFGDGTRLSIL.

The chain is built from TRBV11-2 and TRBJ2-1; the match to TRBD2 covers 15 bases. Germline values: CDR1 SGHAT, CDR2 FQNNGV. Losses at the gene ends were 5 bases for V and 0 bases for J; bases not matched to a gene: 8. The CDR3 spans 19 residues. The CDR3 reads CASSLSGLAGGFSYNEQFF. As DNA, the CDR3 is TGTGCCAGCAGCCTCTCGGGACTAGCGGGGGGCTTCTCCTACAATGAGCAGTTCTTC.

CDR3 nucleotide sequence: TGTGCCAGCAGCCGGACAGATACTATAGTGGACACCATATATTTT. Translation: CASSRTDTIVDTIYF. The chain has TRBV5-6 and TRBJ1-3; weak D call: TRBD1 (6 bases). Per germline, CDR1 SGHDT and CDR2 YYEEEE. The germline V and J ends were trimmed by 4 bases and 8 bases, with 19 bases remaining between them. The CDR3 is 15 residues long.

The V call is TRBV5-5, the J call TRBJ2-5; D is undetermined. From germline, CDR1 is SGHKS and CDR2 YYEKEE (reference sequence). V gave up 1 base and J gave up 2 bases, with 6 bases separating them. This CDR3 contains 13 residues. CDR3 in amino acids: CASSLMSQETQYF. In DNA, the CDR3 is TGTGCCAGCAGCTTGATGTCTCAAGAGACCCAGTACTTC.